The text below deals with one T cell receptor (beta chain). Its antigen remains unidentified. This CDR3 comprises 14 residues. Trimming removed 4 bases from V and 4 bases from J, with 14 bases in between. The data originate from a study of CD8 T cells in ankylosing spondylitis. Broader study findings: Researchers report that disease-linked clones proved CD8+ and relatively rare in peripheral blood. About 8 highly homologous variants formed a TCR beta motif that appeared characteristic of ankylosing spondylitis blood. Disease-linked clones were reportedly significantly enriched in matched ankylosing spondylitis synovial fluid.

TCRdb re-derived calls from the 5' RACE reads in MiXCR, one entry per CDR3 protein. The table records about 500,000 distinct CDR3 sequences, approximately 5.3% of them present only once. The gene calls are TRBV12-3 or TRBV12-4 and TRBJ2-7; tentatively, D is TRBD1 or TRBD2 (6 bases each). Sequenced input: blood, either unsorted or a sorted T cell fraction (not recorded which). The receptor comes from a male donor with ankylosing spondylitis. As DNA, the CDR3 is TGTGCCAGCAGTTCGTACGGGGGCCATTACGAGCAGTACTTC. It codes for CASSSYGGHYEQYF.